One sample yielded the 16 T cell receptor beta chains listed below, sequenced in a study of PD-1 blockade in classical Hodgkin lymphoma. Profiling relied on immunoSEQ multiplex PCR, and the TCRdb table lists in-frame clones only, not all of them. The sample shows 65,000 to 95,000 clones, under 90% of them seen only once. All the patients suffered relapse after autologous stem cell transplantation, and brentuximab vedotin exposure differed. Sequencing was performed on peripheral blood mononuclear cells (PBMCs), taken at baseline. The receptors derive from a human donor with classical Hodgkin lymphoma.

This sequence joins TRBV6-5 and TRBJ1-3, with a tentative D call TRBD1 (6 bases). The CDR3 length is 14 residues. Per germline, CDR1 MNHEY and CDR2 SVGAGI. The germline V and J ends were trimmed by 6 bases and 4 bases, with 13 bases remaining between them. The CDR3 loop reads CASRPGDFGNTIYF. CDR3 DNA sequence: TGTGCCAGCAGACCAGGGGATTTCGGAAACACCATATATTTT.

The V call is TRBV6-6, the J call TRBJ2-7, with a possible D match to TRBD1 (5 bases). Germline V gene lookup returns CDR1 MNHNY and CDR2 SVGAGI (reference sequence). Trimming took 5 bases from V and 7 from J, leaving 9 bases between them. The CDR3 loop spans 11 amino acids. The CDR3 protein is CASSTGVEQYF. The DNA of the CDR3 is TGTGCCAGCAGTACAGGTGTTGAGCAGTACTTC.

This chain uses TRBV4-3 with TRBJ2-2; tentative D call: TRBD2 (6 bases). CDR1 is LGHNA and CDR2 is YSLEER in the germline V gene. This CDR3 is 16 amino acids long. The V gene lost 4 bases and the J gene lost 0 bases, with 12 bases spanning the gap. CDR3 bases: TGCGCCAGCAGCCCTTTAGCGGTCACGAACACCGGGGAGCTGTTTTTT. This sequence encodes CASSPLAVTNTGELFF.

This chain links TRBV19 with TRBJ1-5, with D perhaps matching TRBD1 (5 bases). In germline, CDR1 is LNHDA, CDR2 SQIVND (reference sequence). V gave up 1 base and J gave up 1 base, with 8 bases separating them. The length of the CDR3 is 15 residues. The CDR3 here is CASSIGGASNQPQHF. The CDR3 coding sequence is TGTGCCAGTAGTATAGGCGGGGCCAGCAATCAGCCCCAGCATTTT.

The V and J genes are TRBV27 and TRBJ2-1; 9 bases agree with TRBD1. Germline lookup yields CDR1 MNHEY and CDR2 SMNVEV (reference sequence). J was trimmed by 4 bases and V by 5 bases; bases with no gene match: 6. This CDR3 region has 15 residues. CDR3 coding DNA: TGTGCCAGCAGTCCGACAGGGGGGGAGTACAATGAGCAGTTCTTC. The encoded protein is CASSPTGGEYNEQFF.

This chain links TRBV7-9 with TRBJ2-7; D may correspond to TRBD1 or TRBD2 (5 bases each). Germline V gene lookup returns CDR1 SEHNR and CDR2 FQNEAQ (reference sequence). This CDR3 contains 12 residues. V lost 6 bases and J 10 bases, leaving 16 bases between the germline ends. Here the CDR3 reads CASSQGSGVQYF. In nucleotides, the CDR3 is TGTGCCAGCAGTCAGGGATCCGGGGTACAGTACTTC. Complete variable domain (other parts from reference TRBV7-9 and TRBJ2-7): DTGVSQNPRHKITKRGQNVTFRCDPISEHNRLYWYRQTLGQGPEFLTYFQNEAQLEKSRLLSDRFSAERPKGSFSTLEIQRTEQGDSAMYLCASSQGSGVQYFGPGTRLTVT.

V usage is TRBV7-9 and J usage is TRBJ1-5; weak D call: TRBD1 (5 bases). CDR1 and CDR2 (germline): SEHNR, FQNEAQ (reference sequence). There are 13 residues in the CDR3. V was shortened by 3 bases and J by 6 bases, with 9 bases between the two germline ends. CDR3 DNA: TGTGCCAGCAGCTTGGGGGGTTTTCAGCCCCAGCATTTT. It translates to CASSLGGFQPQHF.

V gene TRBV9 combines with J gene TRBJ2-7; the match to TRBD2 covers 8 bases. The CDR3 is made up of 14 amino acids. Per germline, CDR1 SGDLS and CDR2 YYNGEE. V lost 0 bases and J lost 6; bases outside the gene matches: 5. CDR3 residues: CASSVGGGLSEQYF. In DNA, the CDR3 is TGTGCCAGCAGCGTAGGCGGGGGGCTGAGCGAGCAGTACTTC.

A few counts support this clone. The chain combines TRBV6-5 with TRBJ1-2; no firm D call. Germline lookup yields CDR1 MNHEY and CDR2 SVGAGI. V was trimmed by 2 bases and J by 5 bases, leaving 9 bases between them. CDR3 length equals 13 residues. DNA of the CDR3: TGTGCCAGCAGTTACGCGACGGAATATGGCTACACCTTC. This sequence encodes CASSYATEYGYTF.

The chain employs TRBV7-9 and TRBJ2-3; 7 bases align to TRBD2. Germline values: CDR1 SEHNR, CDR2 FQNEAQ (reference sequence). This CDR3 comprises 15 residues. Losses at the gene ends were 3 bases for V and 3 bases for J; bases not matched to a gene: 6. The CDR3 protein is CASSFRAGMTDTQYF. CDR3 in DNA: TGTGCCAGCAGCTTTCGAGCGGGAATGACAGATACGCAGTATTTT.

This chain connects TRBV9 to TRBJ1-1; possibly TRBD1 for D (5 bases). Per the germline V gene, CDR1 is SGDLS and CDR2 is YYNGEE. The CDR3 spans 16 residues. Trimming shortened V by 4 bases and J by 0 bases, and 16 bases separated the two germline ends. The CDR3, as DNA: TGTGCCAGCAGCCTGACAGCGGGCCTGATGAACACTGAAGCTTTCTTT. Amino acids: CASSLTAGLMNTEAFF.

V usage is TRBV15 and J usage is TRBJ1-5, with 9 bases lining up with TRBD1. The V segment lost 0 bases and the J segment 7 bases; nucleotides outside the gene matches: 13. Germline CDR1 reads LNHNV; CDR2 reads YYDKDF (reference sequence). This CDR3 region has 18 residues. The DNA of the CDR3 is TGTGCCACCAGCAGAGAGTTTCCAGGACAGGGGATCGGGCAGCCCCAGCATTTT. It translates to CATSREFPGQGIGQPQHF.

The CDR3 spells CASSNEDTDWDEQYF. For the CDR3, the DNA is TGTGCCAGTAGTAATGAGGACACTGACTGGGACGAGCAGTACTTC. This sequence joins TRBV19 and TRBJ2-7; a weak D match, TRBD1 (5 bases). The CDR3 totals 15 residues. Trimming pared 4 bases from V and 5 bases from J, leaving 18 bases between. Germline assignment: CDR1 LNHDA and CDR2 SQIVND (reference sequence).

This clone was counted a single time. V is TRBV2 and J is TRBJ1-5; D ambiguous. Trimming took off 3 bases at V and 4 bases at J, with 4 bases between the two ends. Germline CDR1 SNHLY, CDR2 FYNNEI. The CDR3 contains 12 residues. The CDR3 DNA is TGTGCCAGCAGTGATGGAAATCAGCCCCAGCATTTT. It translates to CASSDGNQPQHF.

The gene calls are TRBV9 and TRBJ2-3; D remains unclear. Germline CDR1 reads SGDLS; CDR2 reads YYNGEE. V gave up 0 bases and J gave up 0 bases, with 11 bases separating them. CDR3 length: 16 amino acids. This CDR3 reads CASSVEPSASTDTQYF. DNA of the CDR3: TGTGCCAGCAGCGTAGAGCCCTCGGCTAGCACAGATACGCAGTATTTT.

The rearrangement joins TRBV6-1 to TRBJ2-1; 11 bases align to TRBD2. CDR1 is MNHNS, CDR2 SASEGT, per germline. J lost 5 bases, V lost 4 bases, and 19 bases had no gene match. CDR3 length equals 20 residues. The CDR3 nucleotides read TGTGCCAGCAGTGCGCCTAGACTAGCGGGACCGCACTTCCCCAACAATGAGCAGTTCTTC. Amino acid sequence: CASSAPRLAGPHFPNNEQFF.